In this sample, the clone carrying this TCR beta chain turned up a few times. Arm-PCR of CDR3 regions and iRepertoire HTBI primers were used to build TCR beta libraries. TCRdb reanalysed the multiplex PCR reads using MiXCR and keeps one entry per CDR3 protein. The sample lists 400,000 to 500,000 distinct CDR3 sequences; roughly 15% were seen once. This sample is drawn from a study of regulatory T cells in long-lasting Graves disease. Time point: newly diagnosed GD, antithyroid drugs for less than 3 months. Scientists built the TCR library using RNA that was extracted from PBMCs. The data also belong to a second study, concerning T cells in Graves' hyperthyroidism and ophthalmopathy.

The sample here was peripheral blood mononuclear cells (PBMCs), taken at new diagnosis, from a patient treated with antithyroid drugs. This TCR derives from a woman aged 25 to 39 with Graves disease.

CDR3 DNA sequence: TGTGCCTACAGGGAGAGCTCCTATAATTCACCCCTCCACTTT. Protein sequence: CAYRESSYNSPLHF. This chain joins TRBV28 and TRBJ1-6; tentative D call: TRBD1 (6 bases). Looked up from germline, CDR1 is MDHEN and CDR2 is SYDVKM. Trimming cost V 11 bases and J 0 bases, with 11 bases left between them. The CDR3 loop spans 14 amino acids.